These 11 T cell receptor beta chains originate from one sample sequenced in a study of CD8 T cells in ankylosing spondylitis. TCRdb processed the 5' RACE reads anew with MiXCR; each CDR3 protein has one entry. This repertoire shows 180,000 or so distinct CDR3 sequences, roughly 12% found once; its top ten account for 25% to 35%. The specimen was blood, either unsorted or a sorted T cell fraction (not recorded which). These receptor sequences come from a male donor with ankylosing spondylitis or in good health (not recorded which).

V and J are TRBV28 and TRBJ2-7; D unclear. The V end lost 2 bases, the J end lost 3 bases, and 11 bases lay between the germline ends. This CDR3 region has 14 residues. From germline, CDR1 is MDHEN and CDR2 SYDVKM. CDR3 region: CASSLAQIYYEQYF. For the CDR3, the DNA is TGTGCCAGCAGTTTAGCACAGATCTACTACGAGCAGTACTTC.

Ten or more counts support this clonotype. The chain couples TRBV7-7 to TRBJ2-3; 9 bases align to TRBD2. CDR3 length: 14 amino acids. Germline lookup yields CDR1 SSHAT and CDR2 FNYEAQ (reference sequence). The V and J ends lost 2 bases and 6 bases, in that order; junction bases with no gene match: 3. CDR3 region: CASSLSGRSDTQYF. The CDR3 DNA is TGTGCCAGCAGCTTAAGCGGGAGGAGCGATACGCAGTATTTT.

V usage is TRBV5-1 and J usage is TRBJ2-5; 7 nucleotides match TRBD1. The CDR3 totals 15 residues. Germline CDR1 and CDR2: SGHRS and YFSETQ. The ends lost 4 bases at V and 0 bases at J; junction bases unmatched: 6. Here the CDR3 DNA reads TGCGCCAGCAGCCTAACCGGGACAGACCAAGAGACCCAGTACTTC. Residues: CASSLTGTDQETQYF.

The chain has TRBV6-1 and TRBJ2-7, with TRBD1 matching over 7 bases. The CDR3 is 14 residues long. V lost 2 bases, J lost 6 bases, and 7 bases stayed unmatched. The germline V gene encodes CDR1 MNHNS and CDR2 SASEGT. The CDR3 spells CASSERTGLVEQYF. The CDR3 region has the DNA TGTGCCAGCAGTGAAAGGACAGGACTGGTCGAGCAGTACTTC.

The chain is built from TRBV20-1 and TRBJ1-3, with D perhaps matching TRBD1 (5 bases). Germline CDR1 DFQATT, CDR2 SNEGSKA (reference sequence). Trimming stripped 6 bases from V and 6 bases from J, with 24 bases between. The CDR3 spans 16 residues. The CDR3 DNA reads TGCAGTGCCCGACGGTCGGGGGGGACGGGGGTAAACACCATATATTTT. Residues: CSARRSGGTGVNTIYF.

The CDR3 reads CASSEASAGVEAFF. The CDR3 DNA follows: TGTGCCAGCAGTGAAGCTTCGGCTGGGGTTGAAGCTTTCTTT. The chain carries TRBV6-1 and TRBJ1-1; D is undetermined. This CDR3 is 14 amino acids long. The V end was cut by 0 bases, the J end by 7 bases, with 12 bases between. CDR1 and CDR2 from the germline V gene are MNHNS and SASEGT.

This clonotype was detected ten times or more. The chain combines TRBV27 with TRBJ2-7, with D possibly TRBD1 on 6 matching bases. V shed 3 bases and J shed 4 bases, with 16 bases lying between them. CDR1 and CDR2 from the germline V gene are MNHEY and SMNVEV (reference sequence). This CDR3 region has 15 residues. The CDR3 sequence is CASSFQGLGRYEQYF. Here the CDR3 DNA reads TGTGCCAGCAGTTTTCAGGGGTTAGGAAGGTACGAGCAGTACTTC.

The table lists this clonotype with many counts. The chain is built from TRBV12-3 or TRBV12-4 and TRBJ2-2, with a tentative D call TRBD1 (5 bases). CDR3 length equals 15 residues. V was pared by 7 bases and J by 3 bases, with 15 bases between. The DNA for the CDR3 is TGTGCCAGCAACCCGGACACCTGGGACACCGGGGAGCTGTTTTTT. It translates to CASNPDTWDTGELFF.

At least ten counts were recorded for this clonotype. This chain joins TRBV5-1 and TRBJ2-5, with 7 bases identical to TRBD2. Germline trimming cut 0 bases from V and 2 bases from J; bases unmatched to any gene: 1. Looked up from germline, CDR1 is SGHRS and CDR2 is YFSETQ. The CDR3 spans 14 residues. In DNA, the CDR3 is TGCGCCAGCAGCTTGGTGGGACTACAAGAGACCCAGTACTTC. Protein product: CASSLVGLQETQYF.

In this sample, this clonotype turned up many times. The J gene is TRBJ2-1, the V gene TRBV5-1; D remains unclear. Deletions cut 4 bases from V and 0 bases from J, with 11 bases between. Germline V gene sequence: CDR1 SGHRS, CDR2 YFSETQ. CDR3 length equals 15 residues. CDR3 amino acids: CASSVVQDSYNEQFF. The CDR3 DNA follows: TGCGCCAGCAGCGTCGTCCAGGACTCCTACAATGAGCAGTTCTTC.

This clonotype was recorded many times. Here the CDR3 reads CASSPSGTIETQYF. The CDR3 region has the DNA TGTGCCAGCTCCCCTAGCGGGACTATAGAGACCCAGTACTTC. The gene calls are TRBV27 and TRBJ2-5; 9 bases align to TRBD2. CDR3 length: 14 residues. Per germline, CDR1 MNHEY and CDR2 SMNVEV (reference sequence). V trimming: 8 bases; J trimming: 4 bases; junction bases outside the gene matches: 8.